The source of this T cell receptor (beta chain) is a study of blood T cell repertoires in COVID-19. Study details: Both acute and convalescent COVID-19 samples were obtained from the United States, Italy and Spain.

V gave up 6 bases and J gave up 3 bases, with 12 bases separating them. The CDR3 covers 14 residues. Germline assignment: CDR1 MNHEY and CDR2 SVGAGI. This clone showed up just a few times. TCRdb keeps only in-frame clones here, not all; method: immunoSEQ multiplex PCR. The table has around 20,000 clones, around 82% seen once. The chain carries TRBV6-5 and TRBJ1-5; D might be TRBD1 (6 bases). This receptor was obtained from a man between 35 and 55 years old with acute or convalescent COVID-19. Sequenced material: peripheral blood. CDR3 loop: CASRVQGVNQPQHF. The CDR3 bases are TGTGCCAGCAGAGTACAGGGAGTCAATCAGCCCCAGCATTTT.